The rows below give T cell receptor beta chains drawn from one sample of a study of cytomegalovirus exposure and HLA in healthy donors. Sequencing was performed with immunoSEQ multiplex PCR; in TCRdb, only in-frame clones are kept and a portion is missing. This table holds roughly 180,000 clones, about four fifths found once. Input material: PBMCs. The receptors come from a young man in good health and CMV-seropositive. Both conserved end residues are part of each CDR3. D genes are given only for firm matches. Expanded clones are given a class, and other clones once, few, many or no size at all.

v_call	d_call	clone_size	j_call	cdr3_nt	cdr3_aa
TRBV18	.	.	TRBJ2-2	TGTGCCAGCTCACACGAGGTCTCCGGGGAGCTGTTTTTT	CASSHEVSGELFF
TRBV5-1	.	.	TRBJ2-5	TGCGCCAGCAGCTTCAGGGTGGGAGAGACCCAGTACTTC	CASSFRVGETQYF
TRBV7-2	TRBD2	.	TRBJ2-3	TGTGCCAGCAGCGCGATAGCGGGGGTACCAGGCACGCAGTATTTT	CASSAIAGVPGTQYF
TRBV25-1	.	.	TRBJ1-2	TGTGCCAGCAGTGAATCGAGGGGGAAGGACTATGGCTACACCTTC	CASSESRGKDYGYTF
TRBV6-1	TRBD1	.	TRBJ2-7	TGTGCCAGCAGTGGAGGGACAGGGGCCATGTCCTACGAGCAGTACTTC	CASSGGTGAMSYEQYF
TRBV29-1	.	.	TRBJ2-5	TGCAGCGTTGATAAGGGGATGGGAGAGACCCAGTACTTC	CSVDKGMGETQYF
TRBV7-6	.	.	TRBJ1-3	TGTGCCAGCAGCAATCAGGGATTCTCTGGAAACACCATATATTTT	CASSNQGFSGNTIYF
TRBV29-1	TRBD1	.	TRBJ2-3	TGCAGCGTGTCGCCCGGGACAGGGGCCGGGTATACGCAGTATTTT	CSVSPGTGAGYTQYF
TRBV29-1	.	.	TRBJ1-1	TGCAGCGTTGAGGGGGGGCTCATAGACACTGAAGCTTTCTTT	CSVEGGLIDTEAFF
TRBV2	TRBD1	few	TRBJ1-2	TGTGCCAGCAGTGGAGGACAGGGGTTTGGCTACACCTTC	CASSGGQGFGYTF
TRBV4-3	TRBD1	.	TRBJ1-2	TGCGCCAGCAGCCAAGATCCGGGACAGGGGAATGGCTACACCTTC	CASSQDPGQGNGYTF
TRBV7-3	TRBD2	.	TRBJ2-2	TGTGCCAGCAGCCGGACTAGCAGTACCGGGGAGCTGTTTTTT	CASSRTSSTGELFF
TRBV5-1	TRBD1	.	TRBJ2-7	TGCGCCAGCAGCCACACCGGGACAGGGGCCTACGAGCAGTACTTC	CASSHTGTGAYEQYF
TRBV5-4	TRBD2	.	TRBJ2-5	TGTGCCAGCAGCTTTAGCGGGGGAGGGGAGACCCAGTACTTC	CASSFSGGGETQYF
TRBV29-1	.	few	TRBJ1-1	TGCAGCGCAGCAGGCACTGAAGCTTTCTTT	CSAAGTEAFF
TRBV5-5	.	once	TRBJ1-1	TGTGCCAGCAGCCGCCGGGTGGAGAACACTGAAGCTTTCTTT	CASSRRVENTEAFF
TRBV27	.	once	TRBJ1-1	TGTGCCAGCAGTTTAACAGGTTTGGAAAACACTGAAGCTTTCTTT	CASSLTGLENTEAFF
TRBV4-1	.	.	TRBJ1-4	TGCGCCAGCAGCCACCCCGACAGGAGCAATGAAAAACTGTTTTTT	CASSHPDRSNEKLFF
TRBV21-1	.	.	TRBJ2-1	TGTGCCATCCGGCTCCGGGGGAAAGGTGGCTACAATGAGCAGTTCTTC	CAIRLRGKGGYNEQFF
TRBV2	TRBD1	.	TRBJ2-5	TGTGCCAGCAGCCAAGACAGGGGGTGGGAAGAGACCCAGTACTTC	CASSQDRGWEETQYF
TRBV28	.	.	TRBJ1-1	TGTGCCTTGGCCGGTCCCGGGGGCACTGAAGCTTTCTTT	CALAGPGGTEAFF
TRBV7-2	.	.	TRBJ2-7	TGTGCCAGCAGCTTAGGTCAGAGGGGGCGGGGAGAGCAGTACTTC	CASSLGQRGRGEQYF
TRBV28	TRBD2	.	TRBJ2-1	TGTGCCTTGGGGGGGAGCTCCTACAATGAGCAGTTCTTC	CALGGSSYNEQFF
TRBV15	.	.	TRBJ1-1	TGTGCCACCAGCCCAGGGCAGTTGAACACTGAAGCTTTCTTT	CATSPGQLNTEAFF
TRBV7-8	.	once	TRBJ1-4	TGTGCCAGCAGCTCGAACCGGGAGCGTGGAAAACTGTTTTTT	CASSSNRERGKLFF
TRBV18	TRBD2	few	TRBJ2-7	TGTGCCAGCTCACCGTCTAGCGGGAGCTCCTACGAGCAGTACTTC	CASSPSSGSSYEQYF
TRBV4-3	TRBD2	.	TRBJ2-2	TGCGCCAGCAGCCAAAATTGGGGACTAGCGTACCCCGGGGAGCTGTTTTTT	CASSQNWGLAYPGELFF